Only a few counts were recorded for the clone carrying this T cell receptor (beta chain). Its antigen is still unknown. This sample stems from a study of CD8 T cells in ankylosing spondylitis. Whole-study results and caveats: Ankylosing spondylitis blood seemed to carry a telltale TCR beta motif made of about 8 highly homologous variants. Significant enrichment of disease-linked clones was reported in matched ankylosing spondylitis synovial fluid.

Researchers built TCR beta libraries using quantitative 5'-RACE with molecular barcodes. MiXCR, applied by TCRdb to the 5' RACE reads, yields one record per CDR3 protein. The data contain some 840,000 distinct CDR3 sequences, 12% of them singletons. This sequence originates from a male donor with ankylosing spondylitis. Sequenced: blood, either unsorted or a sorted T cell fraction (not recorded which).

CDR3 in amino acids: CASRPGTSAFGELFF. The CDR3 nucleotides read TGTGCCAGCAGGCCCGGGACTAGCGCCTTCGGGGAGCTGTTTTTT. The chain links TRBV9 to TRBJ2-2, with 10 bases identical to TRBD2. From germline, CDR1 is SGDLS and CDR2 YYNGEE. The CDR3 length is 15 residues. V trimming: 5 bases; J trimming: 7 bases; junction bases outside the gene matches: 8.